This entry features one T cell receptor (beta chain) sequence. Its antigen is unknown. Germline CDR1 DFQATT, CDR2 SNEGSKA (reference sequence). The V end was cut by 5 bases, the J end by 3 bases, with 7 bases between. This CDR3 comprises 11 residues. This sample's treatment: oral pan-JAK inhibitor, 5-10 mg twice daily. The data originate from a study of CD8+ T cells in alopecia areata. On the study more broadly: For the treated group, dosing was oral tofacitinib at 5 to 10 mg twice daily. Dosing with tofacitinib proceeded for 6 to 18 months, followed by 6 months off drug.

Extracted RNA was reverse transcribed into cDNA, the sequencing template. Sequenced by immunoSEQ multiplex PCR; TCRdb stores in-frame clones only, minus some. The sample includes about 210,000 clones, around 57% of them seen just once. General observations from the study: Clonality in the scalp and expanded CD8+ clones ranked among the top 100 were significantly decreased by tofacitinib. Scalp samples also yield sequences of resident alphabeta T cells from normal skin.

This TCR was recovered from a human donor with alopecia areata. V usage is TRBV20-1 and J usage is TRBJ2-5; D not resolved. The input for sequencing was CD4+ T cells sorted from blood, taken at week 4, from a patient treated with tofacitinib. CDR3 region: CSARLEETQYF. CDR3 nucleotides: TGCAGTGCTCGCCTAGAAGAGACCCAGTACTTC.